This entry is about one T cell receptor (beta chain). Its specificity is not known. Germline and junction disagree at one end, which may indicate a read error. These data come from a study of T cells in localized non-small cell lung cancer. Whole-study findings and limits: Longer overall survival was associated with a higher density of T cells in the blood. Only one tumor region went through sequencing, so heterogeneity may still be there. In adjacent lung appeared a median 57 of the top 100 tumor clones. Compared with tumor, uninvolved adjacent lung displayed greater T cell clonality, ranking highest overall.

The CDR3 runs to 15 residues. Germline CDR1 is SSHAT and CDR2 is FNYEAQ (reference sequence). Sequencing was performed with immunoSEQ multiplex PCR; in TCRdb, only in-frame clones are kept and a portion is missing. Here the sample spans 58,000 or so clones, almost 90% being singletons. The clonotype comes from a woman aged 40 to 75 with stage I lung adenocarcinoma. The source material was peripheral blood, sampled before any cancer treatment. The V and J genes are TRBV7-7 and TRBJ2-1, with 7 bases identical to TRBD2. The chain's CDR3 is CASSLGREAYNEQFF. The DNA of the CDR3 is TGTGCTAGCAGCTTGGGACGGGAGGCCTACAATGAGCAGTTCTTC.